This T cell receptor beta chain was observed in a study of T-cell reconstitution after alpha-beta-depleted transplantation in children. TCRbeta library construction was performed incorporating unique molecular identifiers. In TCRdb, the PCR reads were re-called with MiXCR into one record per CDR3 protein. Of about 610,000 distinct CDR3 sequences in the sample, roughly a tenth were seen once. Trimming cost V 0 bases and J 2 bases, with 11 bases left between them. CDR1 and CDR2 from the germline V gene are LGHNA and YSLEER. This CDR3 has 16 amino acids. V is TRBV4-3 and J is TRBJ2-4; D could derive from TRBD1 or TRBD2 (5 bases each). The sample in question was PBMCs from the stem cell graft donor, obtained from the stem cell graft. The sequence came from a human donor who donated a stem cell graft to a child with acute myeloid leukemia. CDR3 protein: CASSQESEGSKNIQYF. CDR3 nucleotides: TGCGCCAGCAGCCAAGAGTCTGAGGGGTCCAAAAACATTCAGTACTTC.